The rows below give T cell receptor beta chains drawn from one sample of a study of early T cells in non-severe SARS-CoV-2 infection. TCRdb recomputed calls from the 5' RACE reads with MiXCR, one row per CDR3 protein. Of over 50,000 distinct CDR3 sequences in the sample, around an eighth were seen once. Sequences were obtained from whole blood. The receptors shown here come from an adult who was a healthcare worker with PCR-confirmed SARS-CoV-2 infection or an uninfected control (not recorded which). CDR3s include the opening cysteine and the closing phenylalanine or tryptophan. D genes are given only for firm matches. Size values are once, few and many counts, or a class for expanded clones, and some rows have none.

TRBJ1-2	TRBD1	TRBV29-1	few	CSVEEGTGPNGYTF	TGCAGCGTTGAAGAGGGGACAGGCCCCAATGGCTACACCTTC
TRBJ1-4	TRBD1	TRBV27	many	CASTISRGRGEKLFF	TGTGCCAGCACCATTAGCAGGGGGCGAGGTGAAAAACTGTTTTTT
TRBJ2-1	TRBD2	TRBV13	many	CASRGREGGRDEQFF	TGTGCCAGCAGGGGCCGGGAGGGAGGAAGGGATGAGCAGTTCTTC
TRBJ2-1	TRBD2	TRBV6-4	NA	CASSILAGGGEQFF	TGTGCCAGCAGTATACTAGCGGGAGGTGGTGAGCAGTTCTTC
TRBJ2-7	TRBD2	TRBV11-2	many	CASSLVVTSGVIYEQYF	TGTGCCAGCAGCTTGGTCGTGACTAGCGGGGTAATCTACGAGCAGTACTTC
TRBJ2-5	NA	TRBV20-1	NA	CSADTSQAGRETQYF	TGCAGTGCTGATACTTCCCAGGCGGGGCGAGAGACCCAGTACTTC
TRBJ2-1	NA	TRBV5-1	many	CASSRQLGGSSYNEQFF	TGCGCCAGCAGCCGCCAACTAGGCGGCAGCTCCTACAATGAGCAGTTCTTC
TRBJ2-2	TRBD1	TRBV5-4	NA	CASSLQGGNTGELFF	TGTGCCAGCAGCTTACAGGGGGGGAACACCGGGGAGCTGTTTTTT
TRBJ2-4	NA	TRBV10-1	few	CASSESDRTNIQYF	TGCGCCAGCAGTGAGTCGGACCGAACAAACATTCAGTACTTC
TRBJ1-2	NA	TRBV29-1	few	CSVYVEDPLNYGYTF	TGCAGCGTGTACGTCGAGGACCCCCTTAACTATGGCTACACCTTC
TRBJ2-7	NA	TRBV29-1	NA	CSAARGLSYEQYF	TGCAGCGCCGCCCGGGGACTTTCCTACGAGCAGTACTTC
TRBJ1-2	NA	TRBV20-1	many	CSAQRQGLSYGYTF	TGCAGTGCCCAGAGGCAGGGGCTTAGTTATGGCTACACCTTC
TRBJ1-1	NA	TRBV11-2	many	CASSLVAGHNLNTEAFF	TGTGCCAGCAGCTTAGTCGCGGGACATAACCTGAACACTGAAGCTTTCTTT
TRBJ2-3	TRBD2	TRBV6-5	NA	CASSSLTSGRANFTHTQYF	TGTGCCAGCAGTTCCCTGACTAGCGGGAGGGCCAACTTCACACATACGCAGTATTTT
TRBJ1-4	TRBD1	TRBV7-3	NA	CASSETGTANEKLFF	TGTGCCAGCAGCGAGACCGGGACAGCAAATGAAAAACTGTTTTTT
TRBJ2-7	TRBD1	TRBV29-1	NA	CSGRTGQYEQYF	TGCAGCGGCAGGACAGGCCAATACGAGCAGTACTTC
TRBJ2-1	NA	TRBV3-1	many	CASSRLGGAEQFF	TGTGCCAGCAGCCGCCTTGGGGGTGCTGAGCAGTTCTTC
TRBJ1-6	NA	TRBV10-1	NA	CASSPGDNSPLHF	TGCGCCAGCTCTCCAGGGGACAATTCACCCCTCCACTTT
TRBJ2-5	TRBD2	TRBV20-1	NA	CSARGLAATETQYF	TGCAGTGCTAGAGGACTAGCGGCCACGGAGACCCAGTACTTC
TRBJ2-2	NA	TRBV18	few	CASSPPSATRELFF	TGTGCCAGCTCACCGCCCTCCGCTACGAGGGAGCTGTTTTTT
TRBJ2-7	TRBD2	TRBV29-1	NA	CSWGTTYEQYF	TGCAGCTGGGGGACTACTTACGAGCAGTACTTC
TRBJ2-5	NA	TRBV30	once	CAWSVRPTGETQYF	TGTGCCTGGAGTGTACGACCGACTGGAGAGACCCAGTACTTC
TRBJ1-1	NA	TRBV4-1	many	CASSQGHMNTEAFF	TGCGCCAGCAGCCAAGGACACATGAACACTGAAGCTTTCTTT
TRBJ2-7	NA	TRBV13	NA	CASSLTNIYEQYF	TGTGCCAGCAGCTTAACGAACATCTACGAGCAGTACTTC
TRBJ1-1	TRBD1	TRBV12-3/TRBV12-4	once	CASSPGTGKTLEAFF	TGTGCCAGCAGTCCTGGGACAGGGAAGACCCTTGAAGCTTTCTTT
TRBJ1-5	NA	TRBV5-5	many	CASSPNHGSNQPQHF	TGTGCCAGCAGCCCCAACCACGGGAGCAATCAGCCCCAGCATTTT
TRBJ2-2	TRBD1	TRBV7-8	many	CASSLQPRDRRYTGELFF	TGTGCCAGCAGCTTACAGCCCCGGGACAGGAGATACACCGGGGAGCTGTTTTTT
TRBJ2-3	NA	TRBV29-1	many	CSLEEITDTQYF	TGCAGCCTGGAGGAGATCACAGATACGCAGTATTTT
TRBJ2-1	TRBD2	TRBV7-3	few	CASSWTSTPYNEQFF	TGTGCCAGCAGCTGGACTAGCACACCCTACAATGAGCAGTTCTTC
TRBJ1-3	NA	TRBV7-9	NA	CASSFSVSGNTIYF	TGTGCCAGCAGCTTTTCAGTCTCTGGAAACACCATATATTTT
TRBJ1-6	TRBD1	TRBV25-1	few	CASSAPSGTGSTNSPLHF	TGTGCCAGCAGTGCCCCCTCAGGGACAGGGTCGACAAATTCACCCCTCCACTTT
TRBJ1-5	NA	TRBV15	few	CATSRDAVGNQPQHF	TGTGCCACCAGCAGAGACGCGGTGGGGAATCAGCCCCAGCATTTT
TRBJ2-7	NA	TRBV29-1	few	CSVGEVTYEQYF	TGCAGCGTTGGAGAGGTTACCTACGAGCAGTACTTC
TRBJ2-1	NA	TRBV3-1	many	CASSQVPGVNEQFF	TGTGCCAGCAGCCAAGTCCCAGGGGTCAATGAGCAGTTCTTC
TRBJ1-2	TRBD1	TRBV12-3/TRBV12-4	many	CASAGQGYGYTF	TGTGCCAGCGCCGGACAGGGCTATGGCTACACCTTC
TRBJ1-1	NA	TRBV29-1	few	CSGLAPQSGGAFF	TGCAGCGGCCTTGCCCCCCAGTCAGGAGGGGCTTTCTTT
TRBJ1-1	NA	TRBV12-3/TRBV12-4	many	CASSQGFEAAFF	TGTGCCAGCAGTCAAGGATTCGAGGCAGCTTTCTTT
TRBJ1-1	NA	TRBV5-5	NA	CASQYRARLDTEAFF	TGTGCCAGCCAATATCGGGCCCGGCTCGACACTGAAGCTTTCTTT
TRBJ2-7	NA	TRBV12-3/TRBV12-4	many	CASSPREGAGRNEQYF	TGTGCCAGCAGTCCACGCGAGGGTGCAGGGAGGAACGAGCAGTACTTC
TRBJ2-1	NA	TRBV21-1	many	CASSKVPELSYNEQFF	TGTGCCAGCAGCAAAGTCCCAGAATTATCCTACAATGAGCAGTTCTTC
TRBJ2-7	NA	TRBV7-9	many	CASSHKGHGMSYEQYF	TGTGCCAGCAGCCACAAGGGACACGGGATGTCCTACGAGCAGTACTTC
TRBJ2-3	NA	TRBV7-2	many	CASSLVRGRPDTQYF	TGTGCCAGCAGCTTAGTTCGGGGGCGCCCGGATACGCAGTATTTT
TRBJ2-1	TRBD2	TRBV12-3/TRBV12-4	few	CASTILAGGHSEQFF	TGTGCCAGCACCATTCTAGCGGGGGGGCATAGTGAGCAGTTCTTC
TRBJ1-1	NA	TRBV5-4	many	CASSLVANTEAFF	TGTGCCAGCAGCTTGGTAGCTAACACTGAAGCTTTCTTT
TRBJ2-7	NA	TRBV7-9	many	CASSLGAYEQYF	TGTGCCAGCAGCTTAGGGGCCTACGAGCAGTACTTC
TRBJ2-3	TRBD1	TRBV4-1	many	CASSQGSTGTFIDTQYF	TGCGCCAGCAGCCAAGGTTCGACAGGGACATTCATAGATACGCAGTATTTT
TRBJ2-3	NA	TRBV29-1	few	CSVLGTSTDTQYF	TGCAGCGTCCTAGGGACTTCCACAGATACGCAGTATTTT
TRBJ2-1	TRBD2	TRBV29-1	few	CSVSSGGSEEQFF	TGCAGCGTCAGTAGCGGGGGGTCAGAGGAGCAGTTCTTC
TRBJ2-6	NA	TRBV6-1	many	CASRTDPTGANVLTF	TGTGCCAGCAGGACCGACCCAACGGGGGCCAACGTCCTGACTTTC
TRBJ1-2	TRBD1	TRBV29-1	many	CSVGMGTGVFGYTF	TGCAGCGTCGGGATGGGGACAGGGGTATTTGGCTACACCTTC
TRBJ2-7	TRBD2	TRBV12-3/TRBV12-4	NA	CASSTGTRPYEQYF	TGTGCCAGCAGTACCGGGACTAGACCCTACGAGCAGTACTTC
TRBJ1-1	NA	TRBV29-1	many	CSVDLGPNTEAFF	TGCAGCGTTGACCTGGGACCGAACACTGAAGCTTTCTTT
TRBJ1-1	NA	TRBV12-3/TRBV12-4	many	CASARGNTEAFF	TGTGCCAGCGCGCGGGGGAACACTGAAGCTTTCTTT
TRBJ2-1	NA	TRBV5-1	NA	CASSLSGLRGNEQFF	TGCGCCAGCAGCTTGAGTGGGCTTCGAGGGAATGAGCAGTTCTTC
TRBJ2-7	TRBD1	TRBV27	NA	CATLPFSGTGVLSSYEQYF	TGTGCCACACTCCCCTTCTCCGGGACAGGGGTTCTAAGCTCCTACGAGCAGTACTTC
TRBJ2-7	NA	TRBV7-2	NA	CASRPPGLVSNKQYF	TGTGCCAGCAGACCCCCGGGTCTAGTGAGCAACAAGCAGTACTTC
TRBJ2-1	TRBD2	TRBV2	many	CASSANGGAAYNEQFF	TGTGCCAGCAGTGCCAACGGGGGGGCCGCCTACAATGAGCAGTTCTTC
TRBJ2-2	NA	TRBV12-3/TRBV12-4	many	CASSRGRNTGELFF	TGTGCCAGCAGTCGAGGACGGAACACCGGGGAGCTGTTTTTT
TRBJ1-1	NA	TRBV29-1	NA	CSAVNTEAFF	TGCAGCGCCGTGAACACTGAAGCTTTCTTT